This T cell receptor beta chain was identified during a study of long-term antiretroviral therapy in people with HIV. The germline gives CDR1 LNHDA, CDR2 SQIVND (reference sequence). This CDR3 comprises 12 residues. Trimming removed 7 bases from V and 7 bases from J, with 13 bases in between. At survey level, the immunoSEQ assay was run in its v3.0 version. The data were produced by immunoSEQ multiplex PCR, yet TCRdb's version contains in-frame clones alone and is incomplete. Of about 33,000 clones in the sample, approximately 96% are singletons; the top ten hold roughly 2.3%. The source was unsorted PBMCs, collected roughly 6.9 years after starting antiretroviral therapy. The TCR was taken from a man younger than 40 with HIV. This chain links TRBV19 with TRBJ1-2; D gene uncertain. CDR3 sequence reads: CASTENWFGYTF. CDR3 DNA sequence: TGTGCCAGTACGGAGAATTGGTTTGGCTACACCTTC. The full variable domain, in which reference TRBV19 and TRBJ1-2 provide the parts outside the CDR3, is DGGITQSPKYLFRKEGQNVTLSCEQNLNHDAMYWYRQDPGQGLRLIYYSQIVNDFQKGDIAEGYSVSREKKESFPLTVTSAQKNPTAFYLCASTENWFGYTFGSGTRLTVV.